This passage covers 2 T cell receptor beta chains from one sample sequenced in a study of tumor-infiltrating lymphocytes in primary liver carcinoma. Each 20-30 mg portion of unsorted bulk tissue served as the source for co-extraction of RNA and DNA. With a constant-region primer, TCR beta cDNA was made from roughly 500 ng of total RNA. Each TCR beta library was derived from three nested multiplex PCR rounds that employed slightly modified ARM-PCR. For approximately 10 cycles apiece, the opening two PCR rounds ran with TRBV1-TRBV30 forward primers and a C-beta reverse primer. TCRdb reanalysed the multiplex PCR reads using MiXCR and keeps one entry per CDR3 protein. The data contain about 23,000 distinct CDR3 sequences, 60% to 80% of them singletons. The sequenced sample consisted of liver tumor tissue from sampling region 5. Regarding subset: tumor region T5, tumor centre. The receptors shown here come from a woman aged 25 to 45 with primary liver carcinoma and hepatitis B virus infection.

Worth noting for this clonotype: A junction end diverges from the germline sequence, so it may reflect a read error. The gene calls are TRBV4-3 and TRBJ2-2; 13 bases are a match to TRBD2. This CDR3 contains 19 residues. Germline CDR1 is LGHNA and CDR2 is YSLEER. The CDR3 is CTSSVLAGGPRSNTRELFF. CDR3 in DNA: TGTACCAGCAGCGTACTAGCGGGAGGGCCCCGTTCGAACACCAGGGAGCTGTTTTTT.

Remarks on this clonotype: This is likely a read error, given that the CDR3 carries no conserved phenylalanine or tryptophan at its end. The genes are TRBV30 and TRBJ2-4; maybe TRBD1 (6 bases). The germline gives CDR1 GTSNPN, CDR2 SVGIG (reference sequence). The CDR3 runs 16 residues. The CDR3 loop is CAWSVFGGQAKNIQYI. CDR3 DNA: TGCGCCTGGAGTGTTTTTGGGGGCCAAGCCAAAAACATTCAGTACATC.